This TCR beta chain emerged from a study of technical replicates of blood from several donors. Germline-derived CDR1 and CDR2 are MNHNS and SASEGT. V lost 6 bases and J lost 3; bases outside the gene matches: 2. This CDR3 comprises 13 residues. Clones were read by immunoSEQ multiplex PCR, and TCRdb kept only the in-frame ones, dropping some. The sample lists 84,000 or so clones; 93% were seen once. The chain recombines TRBV6-1 with TRBJ2-1, with 7 bases aligning to TRBD2. Material: T cells isolated from PBMCs. The clonotype was recovered from a human donor in good health. CDR3 sequence reads: CASRRENYNEQFF. For the CDR3, the DNA is TGTGCCAGCAGGCGGGAGAACTACAATGAGCAGTTCTTC.